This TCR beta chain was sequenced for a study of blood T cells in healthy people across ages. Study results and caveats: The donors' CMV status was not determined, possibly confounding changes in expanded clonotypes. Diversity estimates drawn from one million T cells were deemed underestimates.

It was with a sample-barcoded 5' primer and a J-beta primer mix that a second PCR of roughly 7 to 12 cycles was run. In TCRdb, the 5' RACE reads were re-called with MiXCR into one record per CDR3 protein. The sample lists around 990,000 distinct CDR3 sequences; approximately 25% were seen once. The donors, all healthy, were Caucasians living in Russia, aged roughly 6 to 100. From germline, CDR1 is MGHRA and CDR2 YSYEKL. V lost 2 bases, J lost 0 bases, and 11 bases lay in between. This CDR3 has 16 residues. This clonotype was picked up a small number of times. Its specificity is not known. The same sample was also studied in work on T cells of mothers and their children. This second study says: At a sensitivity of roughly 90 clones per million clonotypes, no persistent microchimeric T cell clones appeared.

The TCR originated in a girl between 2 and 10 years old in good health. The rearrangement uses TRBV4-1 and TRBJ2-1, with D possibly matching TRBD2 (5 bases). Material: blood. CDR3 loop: CASSQTAASSYNEQFF. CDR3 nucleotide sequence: TGCGCCAGCAGCCAAACAGCGGCCAGCTCCTACAATGAGCAGTTCTTC.